The 14 T cell receptor beta chains listed next were all sequenced from one sample in a study of blood T cell repertoires in COVID-19. Profiled with immunoSEQ multiplex PCR; TCRdb holds only in-frame clones, not every one. The sample contains some 250,000 clones, approximately 84% of which appear only once. Sequenced input: PBMCs or T cells enriched from blood (not recorded which). The receptors originated from a man between 35 and 55 years old who had recovered from COVID-19.

As for this clone: Other DNA variants within this sample encode the same CDR3. V and J are TRBV12-3 or TRBV12-4 and TRBJ2-7, with D unresolved. This CDR3 region has 12 residues. With 1 base removed from V and 2 bases from J, the gap between germline ends came to 3 bases. DNA of the CDR3: TGTGCCAGCAGTTTAGGAGCCTACGAGCAGTACTTC. It yields the protein CASSLGAYEQYF.

This clone was picked up a small number of times. The CDR3 DNA is TGCGCCAGCAGCTTGAACAGGGGGGCGCCTAATGAAAAACTGTTTTTT. It encodes CASSLNRGAPNEKLFF. The chain joins TRBV5-1 to TRBJ1-4, with 8 positions matching TRBD1. The junction had 5 bases not matched to a gene; V was cut back by 1 base and J by 3 bases. This CDR3 has 16 residues. CDR1 is SGHRS, CDR2 YFSETQ, per germline.

The V and J genes are TRBV14 and TRBJ2-7; 9 bases are shared with TRBD1. Germline CDR1 SGHDN, CDR2 FVKESK. Losses at the gene ends were 2 bases for V and 4 bases for J; bases not matched to a gene: 3. CDR3 length: 14 amino acids. In DNA form, the CDR3 reads TGTGCCAGCAGCCAAAACAGGGGGCCGTACGAGCAGTACTTC. It specifies CASSQNRGPYEQYF.

This rearrangement joins TRBV30 to TRBJ1-2; D ambiguous. CDR1 GTSNPN and CDR2 SVGIG come from the germline V gene (reference sequence). V was clipped by 1 base and J by 7 bases, with 10 bases between them. The length of the CDR3 is 12 residues. The CDR3 nucleotides are TGTGCCTGGAGTGGTGAAGCCCCTGGCTACACCTTC. Translation gives CAWSGEAPGYTF.

V is TRBV24-1 and J is TRBJ2-5; 12 bases map to TRBD2. Germline CDR1 KGHDR, CDR2 SFDVKD. Germline trimming cut 1 base from V and 5 bases from J; bases unmatched to any gene: 1. CDR3 size: 15 residues. The DNA of the CDR3 is TGTGCCACCAGTGATTTCCTAGCGGGAGGGGAGACCCAGTACTTC. This gives the protein CATSDFLAGGETQYF.

The genes are TRBV29-1 and TRBJ2-7; D may be TRBD2 (6 bases). V was shortened by 6 bases and J by 5 bases, with 23 bases between the two germline ends. CDR1 SQVTM and CDR2 ANQGSEA come from the germline V gene. The CDR3 contains 15 residues. The CDR3 bases are TGCAGCGTGGGCCTAGCGCGTGGGAAGGGAGACGAGCAGTACTTC. Encoded protein: CSVGLARGKGDEQYF.

The chain has TRBV6-5 and TRBJ1-4; D not resolved. V was shortened by 10 bases and J by 7 bases, with 16 bases between the two germline ends. This CDR3 is built from 13 residues. Germline V lookup: CDR1 MNHEY, CDR2 SVGAGI. In nucleotides, the CDR3 is TGTGCCACCGCGATCCCAAGCGGTGAAAAACTGTTTTTT. Residues: CATAIPSGEKLFF.

The V gene is TRBV5-1, the J gene TRBJ1-1, with D possibly matching TRBD1 (6 bases). With 4 bases removed from V and 9 bases from J, the gap between germline ends came to 16 bases. There are 13 residues in the CDR3. Per the germline V gene, CDR1 is SGHRS and CDR2 is YFSETQ. The CDR3 region has the DNA TGCGCCAGCAGCGCGGTCGGGCAGGGGCAAGCTTTCTTT. Protein product: CASSAVGQGQAFF.

V usage is TRBV5-4 and J usage is TRBJ2-2; 9 bases match TRBD2. Germline CDR1 SGHNT, CDR2 YYREEE (reference sequence). Trimming cost V 2 bases and J 5 bases; bases outside gene matches: 4. CDR3 length: 15 residues. DNA for the CDR3: TGTGCCAGCAGCTTAAAGCGGGAGGTGACCGGGGAGCTGTTTTTT. Protein sequence: CASSLKREVTGELFF.

The chain couples TRBV11-2 to TRBJ2-7; TRBD2 agrees at 8 bases. Germline-derived CDR1 and CDR2 are SGHAT and FQNNGV. The junction had 14 bases not matched to a gene; V was cut back by 2 bases and J by 2 bases. The CDR3 runs to 18 residues. In DNA form, the CDR3 reads TGTGCCAGCAGCTTATTCGTTTCCGGGAGGGCCATCCCCTACGAGCAGTACTTC. Translated: CASSLFVSGRAIPYEQYF.

The sample holds one count of this clone. V and J are TRBV7-9 and TRBJ1-1; D not resolved. CDR1 is SEHNR, CDR2 FQNEAQ, per germline (reference sequence). V was clipped by 4 bases and J by 7 bases, with 7 bases between them. There are 11 residues in the CDR3. This chain's CDR3 is CASSSTREAFF. In DNA, the CDR3 is TGTGCCAGCAGCTCGACACGTGAAGCTTTCTTT.

The chain is built from TRBV29-1 and TRBJ2-5; 8 positions agree with TRBD2. J was trimmed by 0 bases and V by 5 bases; bases with no gene match: 8. Germline V gives CDR1 SQVTM, CDR2 ANQGSEA. This CDR3 has 15 amino acids. CDR3 sequence (DNA): TGCAGCGTTTCTGGGGCTAGCGGGTACCAAGAGACCCAGTACTTC. Protein sequence: CSVSGASGYQETQYF.

The genes are TRBV30 and TRBJ2-1; unclear D gene. Germline lookup yields CDR1 GTSNPN and CDR2 SVGIG (reference sequence). Trimming shortened V by 4 bases and J by 6 bases, and 10 bases separated the two germline ends. CDR3 size: 12 residues. CDR3 sequence (DNA): TGTGCCTGGAAACAGTATGGCAATGAGCAGTTCTTC. This translates into CAWKQYGNEQFF. Combining the CDR3 with reference TRBV30 and TRBJ2-1 gives the whole variable domain SQTIHQWPATLVQPVGSPLSLECTVEGTSNPNLYWYRQAAGRGLQLLFYSVGIGQISSEVPQNLSASRPQDRQFILSSKKLLLSDSGFYLCAWKQYGNEQFFGPGTRLTVL.

The gene calls are TRBV7-9 and TRBJ1-5, with no clear D. The CDR3 extends over 14 amino acids. The V gene lost 5 bases and the J gene lost 4 bases, with 12 bases spanning the gap. Germline CDR1 is SEHNR and CDR2 is FQNEAQ (reference sequence). The CDR3 nucleotides read TGTGCCAGCAGCCAAGGCGGAAATAATCAGCCCCAGCATTTT. It translates to CASSQGGNNQPQHF.